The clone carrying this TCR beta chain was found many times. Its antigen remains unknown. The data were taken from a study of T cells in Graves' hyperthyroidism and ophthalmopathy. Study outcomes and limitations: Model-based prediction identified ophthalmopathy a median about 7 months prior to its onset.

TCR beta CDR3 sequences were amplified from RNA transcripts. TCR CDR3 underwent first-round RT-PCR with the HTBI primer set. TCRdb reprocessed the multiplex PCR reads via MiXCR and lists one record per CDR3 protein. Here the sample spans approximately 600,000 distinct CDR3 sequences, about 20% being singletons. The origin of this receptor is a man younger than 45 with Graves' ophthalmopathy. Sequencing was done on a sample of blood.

CDR3 loop: CATSRARDTEAFF. The CDR3 DNA is TGTGCCACCAGCAGGGCCCGGGACACTGAAGCTTTCTTT. The genes are TRBV15 and TRBJ1-1; D remains unclear. The germline V and J ends were trimmed by 3 bases and 3 bases, with 8 bases remaining between them. The length of the CDR3 is 13 residues. Germline CDR1 is LNHNV and CDR2 is YYDKDF (reference sequence).